A single sample gave rise to the 21 T cell receptor beta chains below, sequenced in a study of T cells in localized non-small cell lung cancer. Assay used: immunoSEQ multiplex PCR; TCRdb lists only in-frame clones, some missing. The sample has around 96,000 clones; roughly 91% are singletons. Sequencing was performed on PBMCs, taken before any cancer treatment. The receptors come from a woman between 40 and 69 years old with stage II squamous cell lung carcinoma.

The V gene is TRBV5-6, the J gene TRBJ1-5; possibly TRBD1 for D (5 bases). This CDR3 spans 14 amino acids. Germline-derived CDR1 and CDR2 are SGHDT and YYEEEE. Trimming pared 0 bases from V and 7 bases from J, leaving 11 bases between. DNA for the CDR3: TGTGCCAGCAGCTTGGCGGCAGGGAACCAGCCCCAGCATTTT. Residues: CASSLAAGNQPQHF.

CDR3 sequence: CASSFERGVNSNQPQHF. CDR3 DNA sequence: TGTGCCAGCAGCTTCGAGCGGGGAGTTAATAGCAATCAGCCCCAGCATTTT. This chain joins TRBV5-8 and TRBJ1-5; D gene uncertain. V lost 2 bases and J 0 bases, leaving 15 bases between the germline ends. Germline CDR1 is SGHTS and CDR2 is YDEGEE. The CDR3 has 17 amino acids.

Concerning this clone: This specimen includes other DNA sequences encoding the same CDR3. The V call is TRBV18, the J call TRBJ2-7; D is undetermined. The CDR3 extends over 14 amino acids. Trimming cost V 6 bases and J 0 bases, with 12 bases left between them. The germline V gene has CDR1 KGHSH and CDR2 LQKENI. CDR3 nucleotide sequence: TGTGCCAGCTCCCCTGGCGGAAGCTCCTACGAGCAGTACTTC. Translated: CASSPGGSSYEQYF.

The chain combines TRBV29-1 with TRBJ2-2; 10 bases line up with TRBD1. Germline lookup yields CDR1 SQVTM and CDR2 ANQGSEA. Trimming at V came to 7 bases and at J to 5 bases, leaving 4 bases not matched to a gene. The CDR3 loop spans 13 amino acids. CDR3 DNA: TGCAGCGCACGGACAGGGGGAACCGGGGAGCTGTTTTTT. Its protein is CSARTGGTGELFF.

This clone was picked up a small number of times. The chain carries TRBV7-8 and TRBJ1-1, with TRBD1 matching over 8 bases. The CDR3 is 14 amino acids. Unmatched junction bases numbered 10, after V lost 2 bases and J lost 11 bases. Germline V gene lookup returns CDR1 SGHVS and CDR2 FQNEAQ. The CDR3 DNA is TGTGCCAGCAGCTTAAGTATGACAGGGGCTGTGGCTTTCTTT. Its protein is CASSLSMTGAVAFF.

The chain recombines TRBV27 with TRBJ1-5; D gene unclear. CDR1 is MNHEY and CDR2 is SMNVEV in the germline V gene (reference sequence). The CDR3 consists of 16 residues. Trimming removed 0 bases at V and 2 bases at J, with 11 bases between. CDR3 bases: TGTGCCAGCAGTTTATCGCCCGGGGATGGCAATCAGCCCCAGCATTTT. It specifies CASSLSPGDGNQPQHF.

This clone was seen a single time. This sequence joins TRBV19 and TRBJ2-1, with 14 bases that match TRBD2. The CDR3 has 19 residues. V gave up 6 bases and J gave up 5 bases; unmatched junction bases: 15. Germline-derived CDR1 and CDR2 are LNHDA and SQIVND (reference sequence). The CDR3: CASRVFGLAGGSSDNEQFF. CDR3 sequence (DNA): TGTGCCAGTAGGGTCTTTGGACTAGCGGGAGGTTCATCCGACAATGAGCAGTTCTTC.

The chain recombines TRBV9 with TRBJ1-1, with a weak D call TRBD1 (5 bases). Trimming took off 5 bases at V and 6 bases at J, with 17 bases between the two ends. Germline loops: CDR1 SGDLS, CDR2 YYNGEE. The CDR3 runs to 14 residues. Here the CDR3 reads CASREVLGPPEAFF. The CDR3 DNA sequence: TGTGCCAGCAGAGAGGTTCTGGGGCCGCCTGAAGCTTTCTTT.

This clone was recorded a few times. V is TRBV29-1 and J is TRBJ2-1; 7 bases fit TRBD2. The V and J ends lost 5 bases and 9 bases, in that order; junction bases with no gene match: 13. In germline, CDR1 is SQVTM, CDR2 ANQGSEA. The CDR3 is made up of 14 amino acids. CDR3 residues: CSVPPWTRGGEQFF. Written as DNA, the CDR3 is TGCAGCGTTCCCCCGTGGACTAGGGGTGGTGAGCAGTTCTTC.

This chain connects TRBV30 to TRBJ2-2; TRBD2 matches at 8 bases. This CDR3 is 17 amino acids long. Trimming at V came to 0 bases and at J to 1 base, leaving 7 bases not matched to a gene. Germline V gene sequence: CDR1 GTSNPN, CDR2 SVGIG (reference sequence). The CDR3 reads CAWSVRLAGLNTGELFF. The CDR3 DNA is TGTGCCTGGAGTGTTCGGCTAGCGGGTTTGAACACCGGGGAGCTGTTTTTT.

The sample holds a few counts of this clone. V and J are TRBV29-1 and TRBJ1-1; TRBD1 might be the D (6 bases). Germline values: CDR1 SQVTM, CDR2 ANQGSEA. This CDR3 spans 13 amino acids. With 6 bases removed from V and 1 base from J, the gap between germline ends came to 12 bases. CDR3 sequence (DNA): TGCAGCGTAAACAGGGTGGCGAACACTGAAGCTTTCTTT. Its protein is CSVNRVANTEAFF.

The rearrangement uses TRBV27 and TRBJ1-1, with D possibly matching TRBD1 (6 bases). The V end lost 5 bases, the J end lost 0 bases, and 10 bases lay between the germline ends. This CDR3 is 14 amino acids long. CDR1 and CDR2 from the germline V gene are MNHEY and SMNVEV (reference sequence). In nucleotides, the CDR3 is TGTGCCAGCAGTAGGGGACATTTGAACACTGAAGCTTTCTTT. It is translated as CASSRGHLNTEAFF.

A note on this clone: At one end, the junction sequence differs from germline, possibly due to a read error. The CDR3 sequence: CSVDGYTF. CDR3 sequence (DNA): TGCAGCGTTGATGGGTACACCTTC. The chain is built from TRBV29-1 and TRBJ1-2; D is unresolved. The CDR3 runs 8 residues. Germline loops: CDR1 SQVTM, CDR2 ANQGSEA.

The chain employs TRBV6-6 and TRBJ2-5; a possible D gene is TRBD2 (6 bases). The CDR3 extends over 12 amino acids. Per the germline V gene, CDR1 is MNHNY and CDR2 is SVGAGI (reference sequence). Trimming pared 7 bases from V and 4 bases from J, leaving 10 bases between. CDR3 nucleotide sequence: TGTGCCAGCATCGCGCGGGGAGAGACCCAGTACTTC. Residues: CASIARGETQYF.

This chain connects TRBV6-7 to TRBJ1-5, with D uncertain. TRBV6-7 is identified as an open reading frame with a role that is uncertain. This CDR3 is built from 18 residues. The ends were cut back, 2 bases at V and 6 bases at J, with 23 bases in the middle. CDR3 protein: CASSYRTPFRRAGQPQHF. The CDR3 coding sequence is TGTGCCAGCAGTTACCGGACCCCATTTCGAAGGGCGGGTCAGCCCCAGCATTTT.

The rearrangement links TRBV5-1 to TRBJ2-3; the D gene is possibly TRBD1 (5 bases). Germline-derived CDR1 and CDR2 are SGHRS and YFSETQ. The CDR3 is 13 amino acids. V lost 1 base to trimming and J lost 4 bases, with 7 bases between them. CDR3 in DNA: TGCGCCAGCAGCTTGTGGGGCCCAGATACGCAGTATTTT. Amino acids: CASSLWGPDTQYF.

The rearrangement links TRBV18 to TRBJ2-3; 8 bases align to TRBD1. The V and J ends lost 4 bases and 3 bases, in that order; junction bases with no gene match: 12. From germline, CDR1 is KGHSH and CDR2 LQKENI. CDR3 size: 17 residues. Here the CDR3 reads CASSQGNYRGSTDTQYF. The CDR3 DNA is TGTGCCAGCTCACAAGGAAACTACAGGGGGTCGACAGATACGCAGTATTTT.

The chain has TRBV5-4 and TRBJ2-4; D tentatively fits TRBD1 or TRBD2 (6 bases each). Per the germline V gene, CDR1 is SGHNT and CDR2 is YYREEE (reference sequence). Deletions cut 2 bases from V and 8 bases from J, with 17 bases between. The CDR3 runs to 15 residues. The CDR3 coding sequence is TGTGCCAGCAGCTTTGGCCGGGGGCCAAGGGACATTCAGTACTTC. Encoded protein: CASSFGRGPRDIQYF.

This sequence joins TRBV6-1 and TRBJ1-5; D unclear. Per the germline V gene, CDR1 is MNHNS and CDR2 is SASEGT. CDR3 size: 12 residues. The ends were cut back, 7 bases at V and 8 bases at J, with 12 bases in the middle. CDR3 coding DNA: TGTGCCAGCACAGACGGCCGTGAGCCCCAGCATTTT. Amino acid sequence: CASTDGREPQHF.

The chain joins TRBV7-2 to TRBJ1-2, with D unclear. There are 12 residues in the CDR3. Germline V gene lookup returns CDR1 SGHTA and CDR2 FQGNSA. V was cut by 4 bases and J by 3 bases, with 6 bases left in between. The CDR3 loop is CASSSTDYGYTF. The CDR3 nucleotides are TGTGCCAGCAGCTCAACGGACTATGGCTACACCTTC.

The chain recombines TRBV2 with TRBJ2-2, with D hard to call. The germline V and J ends were trimmed by 0 bases and 8 bases, with 7 bases remaining between them. Per germline, CDR1 SNHLY and CDR2 FYNNEI. This CDR3 has 13 amino acids. This CDR3 reads CASSEAEAGELFF. The CDR3 coding sequence is TGTGCCAGCAGTGAAGCTGAAGCGGGGGAGCTGTTTTTT.